This T cell receptor (beta chain) was retrieved from a study of human T cells and chemical hapten exposure. Across the whole study: Patients' scalps got diphenylcyclopropenone weekly throughout the approximately 25-week study. Study results and limitations: TCRs at a frequency above 1 in 1000 stayed unchanged with DPC sensitization.

Germline V lookup: CDR1 SQVTM, CDR2 ANQGSEA. The CDR3 loop spans 12 amino acids. After removal of 7 bases from V and 6 bases from J, the junction contained 5 bases not matched to a gene. This clonotype has just a few counts. Its antigen is not known. TCRdb ran MiXCR on the RACE reads and lists one entry per CDR3 protein. The table shows fewer than 100,000 distinct CDR3 sequences, with 11% occurring only once. Indicated time point: patch test 3, about 24 weeks after DPC sensitization. Treatment specified: therapeutic diphenylcyclopropenone sensitization with weekly scalp DPC. Every donor had alopecia and was 18 to 70 years old; all were suitable for DPC.

V usage is TRBV29-1 and J usage is TRBJ2-1, with 8 bases aligning to TRBD1. This TCR derives from a woman younger than 45 with alopecia areata. Some clones in this sample may be carry-over from other donors' samples. The sample here was whole blood, taken in connection with sensitization to the hapten diphenylcyclopropenone (DPC). In DNA, the CDR3 is TGCAGCGCTAGGACAGGGAGCAATGAGCAGTTCTTC. As protein: CSARTGSNEQFF.